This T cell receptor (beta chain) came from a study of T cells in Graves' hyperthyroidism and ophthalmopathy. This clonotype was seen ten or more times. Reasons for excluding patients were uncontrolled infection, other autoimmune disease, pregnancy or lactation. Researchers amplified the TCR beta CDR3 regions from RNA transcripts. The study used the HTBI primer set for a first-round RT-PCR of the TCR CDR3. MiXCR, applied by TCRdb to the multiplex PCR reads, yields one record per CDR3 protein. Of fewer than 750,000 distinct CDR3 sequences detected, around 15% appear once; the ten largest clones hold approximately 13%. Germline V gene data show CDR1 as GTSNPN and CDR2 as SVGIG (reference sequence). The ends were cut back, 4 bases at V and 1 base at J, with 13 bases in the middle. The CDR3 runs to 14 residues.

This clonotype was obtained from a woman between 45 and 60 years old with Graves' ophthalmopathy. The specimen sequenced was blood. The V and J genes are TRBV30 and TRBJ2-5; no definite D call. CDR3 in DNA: TGTGCCTGGATCCCTGTCGGAGTCCAAGAGACCCAGTACTTC. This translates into CAWIPVGVQETQYF.